This T cell receptor beta chain derives from a study of T cell changes during pregnancy in multiple sclerosis. This CDR3 comprises 13 residues. Between the trimmed V and J ends, which lost 4 bases and 3 bases, there was a span of 9 bases. The germline gives CDR1 MGHRA, CDR2 YSYEKL. Data came from immunoSEQ multiplex PCR; TCRdb stores just in-frame clones and leaves some out. The sample yields 84,000 or so clones, roughly 94% seen once. The sequence was obtained from a female donor with multiple sclerosis, enrolled in a pregnancy study. The chain employs TRBV4-1 and TRBJ1-1; TRBD1 might be the D (6 bases). The sequenced sample was peripheral blood, obtained in the third trimester of pregnancy. The CDR3 here is CASSLQGHTEAFF. As DNA, the CDR3 is TGCGCCAGCAGCCTTCAGGGGCACACTGAAGCTTTCTTT.